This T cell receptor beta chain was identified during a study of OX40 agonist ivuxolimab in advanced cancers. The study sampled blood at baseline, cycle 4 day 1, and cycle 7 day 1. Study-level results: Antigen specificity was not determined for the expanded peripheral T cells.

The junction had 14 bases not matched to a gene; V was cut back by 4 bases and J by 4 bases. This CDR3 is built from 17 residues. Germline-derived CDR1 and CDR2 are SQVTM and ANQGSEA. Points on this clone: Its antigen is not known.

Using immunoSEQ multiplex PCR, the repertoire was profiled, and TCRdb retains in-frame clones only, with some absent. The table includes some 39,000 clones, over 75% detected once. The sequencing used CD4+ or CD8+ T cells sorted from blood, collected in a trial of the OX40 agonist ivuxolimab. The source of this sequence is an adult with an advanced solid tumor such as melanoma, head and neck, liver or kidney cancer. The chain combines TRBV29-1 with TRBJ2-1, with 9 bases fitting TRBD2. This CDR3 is CSVGTSVGRGFYNEQFF. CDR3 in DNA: TGCAGCGTTGGGACTAGCGTCGGTCGGGGGTTTTACAATGAGCAGTTCTTC.